The clone carrying this TCR beta chain appeared a few times. The CDR3 is made up of 14 amino acids. V lost 2 bases and J lost 5, with 13 bases in between. Germline CDR1 is SGHNT and CDR2 is YYREEE (reference sequence). The sample is drawn from a study of OX40 agonist ivuxolimab in advanced cancers. About the research overall: Patients took ivuxolimab, an agonistic anti-OX40 (CD134) antibody.

Clones were sequenced by immunoSEQ multiplex PCR, and TCRdb holds only the in-frame ones, with some missing. The data show about 59,000 clones, about 90% seen once. Blood samples were obtained at baseline, cycle 4 day 1, and cycle 7 day 1. This chain links TRBV5-4 with TRBJ2-5; possibly TRBD1 or TRBD2 for D (5 bases each). Sequenced here: CD4+ or CD8+ T cells sorted from blood, sampled in a trial of the OX40 agonist ivuxolimab. The origin of this receptor is an adult with an advanced solid tumor such as melanoma, head and neck, liver or kidney cancer. The CDR3 protein is CASSFMGPGETQYF. CDR3 sequence (DNA): TGTGCCAGCAGCTTCATGGGGCCGGGGGAGACCCAGTACTTC.